A single sample gave rise to the 20 T cell receptor beta chains below, sequenced in a study of CD8+ T cells in alopecia areata. The sample's treatment: oral pan-JAK inhibitor, 5-10 mg twice daily. RNA was extracted and reverse transcribed into cDNA as the sequencing template. Repertoires were generated with immunoSEQ multiplex PCR, while TCRdb's copy carries only in-frame clones and drops some. The data show about 170,000 clones, around 58% seen once. Source: CD4+ T cells sorted from blood, taken between weeks 55 and 65, from a patient treated with tofacitinib. The receptors were sampled from a human donor with alopecia areata.

This clone was detected once. This chain uses TRBV5-4 with TRBJ2-1, with TRBD2 matching 14 bases. This CDR3 spans 19 amino acids. V was pared by 3 bases and J by 4 bases, with 12 bases of the junction left unmatched. Per the germline V gene, CDR1 is SGHNT and CDR2 is YYREEE (reference sequence). The CDR3 is CASSSGLAGGRGGYNEQFF. CDR3 coding DNA: TGTGCCAGCAGCTCAGGACTAGCGGGGGGCCGTGGCGGATACAATGAGCAGTTCTTC.

The chain links TRBV9 to TRBJ2-1; D not resolved. Germline CDR1 SGDLS, CDR2 YYNGEE. There are 14 residues in the CDR3. Trimming took 0 bases from V and 4 from J, leaving 8 bases between them. In DNA form, the CDR3 reads TGTGCCAGCAGCGTAGGGACCCTTTACAATGAGCAGTTCTTC. Its protein is CASSVGTLYNEQFF.

This clone has only one observation. One end of the junction is discordant with germline, which a read error may explain. This chain connects TRBV29-1 to TRBJ1-2; TRBD1 is a possible D gene (5 bases). Germline lookup yields CDR1 SQVTM and CDR2 ANQGSEA. This CDR3 comprises 13 residues. The CDR3 region is CSVEARFQGLSAF. In DNA, the CDR3 is TGCAGCGTTGAAGCCCGGTTCCAGGGACTTTCCGCCTTC.

A word on this clone: The germline gene is not matched at one end of the junction; a read error may be the cause. The chain employs TRBV7-9 and TRBJ2-1; D may be TRBD2 (7 bases). CDR3 length equals 16 residues. Germline V gene sequence: CDR1 SEHNR, CDR2 FQNEAQ (reference sequence). The CDR3 DNA reads as TGTGCCAGCAGCTCTCGAGGGGGTAGCGGGTACAGTGAGCAGTTCTTC. The encoded protein is CASSSRGGSGYSEQFF.

This chain uses TRBV5-6 with TRBJ2-2; 10 bases align to TRBD1. Trimming cost V 3 bases and J 4 bases; bases outside gene matches: 6. The CDR3 is 16 amino acids. Per the germline V gene, CDR1 is SGHDT and CDR2 is YYEEEE. The DNA of the CDR3 is TGTGCCAGCAGCTCATCCGGGACAGGGGCCACCGGGGAGCTGTTTTTT. Residues: CASSSSGTGATGELFF. The whole variable domain, filled in from reference TRBV5-6 and TRBJ2-2, reads DAGVTQSPTHLIKTRGQQVTLRCSPKSGHDTVSWYQQALGQGPQFIFQYYEEEERQRGNFPDRFSGHQFPNYSSELNVNALLLGDSALYLCASSSSGTGATGELFFGEGSRLTVL.

The chain links TRBV15 to TRBJ1-6; TRBD1 is a possible D gene (5 bases). The CDR3 sequence is 14 residues long. Germline CDR1 and CDR2: LNHNV and YYDKDF (reference sequence). V gave up 1 base and J gave up 5 bases, with 6 bases separating them. This CDR3 is CATSRAGDNSPLHF. In nucleotides, the CDR3 is TGTGCCACCAGCAGAGCGGGGGATAATTCACCCCTCCACTTT. The complete variable domain, with remaining parts taken from reference TRBV15 and TRBJ1-6, reads DAMVIQNPRYQVTQFGKPVTLSCSQTLNHNVMYWYQQKSSQAPKLLFHYYDKDFNNEADTPDNFQSRRPNTSFCFLDIRSPGLGDTAMYLCATSRAGDNSPLHFGNGTRLTVT.

V and J are TRBV2 and TRBJ1-1; D remains ambiguous. V was clipped by 3 bases and J by 8 bases, with 7 bases between them. Germline lookup yields CDR1 SNHLY and CDR2 FYNNEI. CDR3 length: 11 amino acids. CDR3 loop: CASSDGGEAFF. The DNA for the CDR3 is TGTGCCAGCAGTGACGGCGGGGAAGCTTTCTTT.

CDR3 bases: TGCGCCAGCAGCCAAGGGGGAAACTATGGCTACACCTTC. Protein: CASSQGGNYGYTF. V usage is TRBV4-1 and J usage is TRBJ1-2; D remains ambiguous. Trimming left V 1 base short and J 2 bases short, with 5 bases between. This CDR3 region has 13 residues. Germline-derived CDR1 and CDR2 are MGHRA and YSYEKL.

The J gene is TRBJ1-5, the V gene TRBV7-2, with 8 bases identical to TRBD1. The junction had 3 bases not matched to a gene; V was cut back by 4 bases and J by 4 bases. Germline V CDR1 and CDR2: SGHTA, FQGNSA. The CDR3 consists of 14 residues. This CDR3 reads CASSWDRLNQPQHF. DNA of the CDR3: TGTGCCAGCAGCTGGGACAGGTTAAATCAGCCCCAGCATTTT.

This clone has a single count. The chain recombines TRBV11-2 with TRBJ2-7, with D tentatively TRBD1 or TRBD2 (5 bases each). Germline-derived CDR1 and CDR2 are SGHAT and FQNNGV. This CDR3 is built from 14 residues. Trimming cost V 5 bases and J 3 bases, with 14 bases left between them. Here the CDR3 DNA reads TGTGCCAGCAGCAGAAGGGACGGCCACTACGAGCAGTACTTC. Protein: CASSRRDGHYEQYF.

V usage is TRBV10-3 and J usage is TRBJ1-1, with unresolved D. Trimming took 0 bases from V and 6 from J, leaving 5 bases between them. The CDR3 loop spans 12 amino acids. From germline, CDR1 is ENHRY and CDR2 SYGVKD. CDR3 amino acids: CAISESGAEAFF. The DNA of the CDR3 is TGTGCCATCAGTGAGTCTGGGGCTGAAGCTTTCTTT.

The chain carries TRBV7-2 and TRBJ2-1; 10 bases agree with TRBD1. Trimming took 3 bases from V and 3 from J; bases not matched to a gene: 5. The CDR3 covers 16 residues. Germline CDR1 reads SGHTA; CDR2 reads FQGNSA. CDR3 coding DNA: TGTGCCAGCAGCTTCAGACAGGGGGCGGACTACAATGAGCAGTTCTTC. This translates into CASSFRQGADYNEQFF.

Concerning this clone: A read error may account for a junction end that differs from germline. The CDR3 coding sequence is TGTGCCAGCAGTGAATTAAGCAGCCCTATCCACTTC. It translates to CASSELSSPIHF. The V gene is TRBV25-1, the J gene TRBJ2-7; D is unresolved. The length of the CDR3 is 12 residues. Per germline, CDR1 MGHDK and CDR2 SYGVNS.

The chain joins TRBV30 to TRBJ2-5; 9 positions agree with TRBD2. CDR1 and CDR2 (germline): GTSNPN, SVGIG (reference sequence). The CDR3 extends over 14 amino acids. The V and J ends lost 1 base and 5 bases, in that order; junction bases with no gene match: 5. The CDR3 sequence: CAWSDLAGLETQYF. In DNA, the CDR3 is TGTGCCTGGAGTGATCTAGCGGGGCTTGAGACCCAGTACTTC.

This clone was observed a few times. The gene calls are TRBV2 and TRBJ1-1; D is uncertain. The CDR3 runs to 16 residues. Germline CDR1 reads SNHLY; CDR2 reads FYNNEI. V was trimmed by 1 base and J by 0 bases, leaving 12 bases between them. CDR3 bases: TGTGCCAGCAGTGAAGGAGGAGGACTGATGAACACTGAAGCTTTCTTT. Protein sequence: CASSEGGGLMNTEAFF.

This clone came up a few times. The V call is TRBV7-9, the J call TRBJ1-1; 8 bases are shared with TRBD1. Trimming removed 4 bases from V and 4 bases from J; junction bases left unmatched: 5. The CDR3 is 14 amino acids. CDR1 SEHNR and CDR2 FQNEAQ come from the germline V gene (reference sequence). CDR3 coding DNA: TGTGCCAGCAGCTCCAGGGGGCAGGGCACTGAAGCTTTCTTT. This sequence encodes CASSSRGQGTEAFF.

The chain combines TRBV2 with TRBJ2-7; D is perhaps TRBD1 or TRBD2 (5 bases each). V was clipped by 7 bases and J by 1 base, with 14 bases between them. This CDR3 has 14 amino acids. Germline CDR1 reads SNHLY; CDR2 reads FYNNEI. CDR3 DNA sequence: TGTGCCAGCAAACACCGGGACGGTTCCTACGAGCAGTACTTC. Residues: CASKHRDGSYEQYF.

The chain is built from TRBV7-9 and TRBJ1-1; TRBD1 agrees at 9 bases. CDR3 size: 14 residues. V lost 5 bases and J lost 6; bases outside the gene matches: 7. Germline V gene sequence: CDR1 SEHNR, CDR2 FQNEAQ (reference sequence). The CDR3, as DNA: TGTGCCAGCAGCAAACAGGGGGCGGCCCCTGAAGCTTTCTTT. Amino acid sequence: CASSKQGAAPEAFF.

The chain couples TRBV5-1 to TRBJ2-7, with D hard to call. CDR1 and CDR2 (germline): SGHRS, YFSETQ. Trimming left V 0 bases short and J 6 bases short, with 13 bases between. The CDR3 has 14 residues. CDR3 protein: CASSLGGELSEQYF. DNA of the CDR3: TGCGCCAGCAGCTTGGGTGGGGAACTCTCCGAGCAGTACTTC. The full variable domain, rest sourced from reference TRBV5-1 and TRBJ2-7, is KAGVTQTPRYLIKTRGQQVTLSCSPISGHRSVSWYQQTPGQGLQFLFEYFSETQRNKGNFPGRFSGRQFSNSRSEMNVSTLELGDSALYLCASSLGGELSEQYFGPGTRLTVT.

In its sample, this clone was seen a few times. This chain links TRBV5-1 with TRBJ1-6; D unclear. CDR1 and CDR2 (germline): SGHRS, YFSETQ. Trimming pared 1 base from V and 5 bases from J, leaving 13 bases between. This CDR3 region has 16 residues. The CDR3 DNA sequence: TGCGCCAGCAGCTTGTCATGGCGAGAGGATAATTCACCCCTCCACTTT. Protein sequence: CASSLSWREDNSPLHF.